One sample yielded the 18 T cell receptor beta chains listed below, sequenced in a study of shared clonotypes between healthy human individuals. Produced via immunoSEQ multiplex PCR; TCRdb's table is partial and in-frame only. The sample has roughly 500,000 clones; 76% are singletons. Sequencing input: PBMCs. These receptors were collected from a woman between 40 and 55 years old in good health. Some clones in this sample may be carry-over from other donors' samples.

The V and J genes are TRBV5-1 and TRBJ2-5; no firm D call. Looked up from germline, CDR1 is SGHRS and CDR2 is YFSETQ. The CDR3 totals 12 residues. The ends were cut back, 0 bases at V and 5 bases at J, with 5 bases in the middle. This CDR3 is CASSLVRETQYF. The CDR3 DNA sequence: TGCGCCAGCAGCTTGGTTCGGGAGACCCAGTACTTC.

The CDR3 DNA sequence: TGTGCCAGCACCAACCCGGCAGGGGGCACTGAAGCTTTCTTT. This encodes CASTNPAGGTEAFF. This rearrangement joins TRBV5-4 to TRBJ1-1; TRBD1 matches at 7 bases. From germline, CDR1 is SGHNT and CDR2 YYREEE (reference sequence). The V and J ends lost 6 bases and 4 bases, in that order; junction bases with no gene match: 9. The CDR3 sequence is 14 residues long.

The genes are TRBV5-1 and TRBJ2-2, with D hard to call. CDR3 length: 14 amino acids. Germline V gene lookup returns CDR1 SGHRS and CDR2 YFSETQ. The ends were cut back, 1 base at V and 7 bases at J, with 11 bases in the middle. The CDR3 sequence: CASSLNPSLGELFF. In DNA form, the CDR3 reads TGCGCCAGCAGCTTGAATCCCAGCCTCGGGGAGCTGTTTTTT. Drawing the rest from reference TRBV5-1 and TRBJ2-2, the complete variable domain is KAGVTQTPRYLIKTRGQQVTLSCSPISGHRSVSWYQQTPGQGLQFLFEYFSETQRNKGNFPGRFSGRQFSNSRSEMNVSTLELGDSALYLCASSLNPSLGELFFGEGSRLTVL.

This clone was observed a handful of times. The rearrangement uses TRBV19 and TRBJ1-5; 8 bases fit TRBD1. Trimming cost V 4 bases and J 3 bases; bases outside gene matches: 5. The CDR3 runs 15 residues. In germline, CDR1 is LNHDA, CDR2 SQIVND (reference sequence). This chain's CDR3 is CASSTPDRDNQPQHF. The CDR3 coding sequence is TGTGCCAGTAGTACCCCGGACAGGGACAATCAGCCCCAGCATTTT.

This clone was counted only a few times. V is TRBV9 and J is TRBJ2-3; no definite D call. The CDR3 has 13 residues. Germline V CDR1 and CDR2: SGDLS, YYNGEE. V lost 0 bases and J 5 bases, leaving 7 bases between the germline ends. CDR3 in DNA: TGTGCCAGCAGCGTAGATGGTAGAGATACGCAGTATTTT. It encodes CASSVDGRDTQYF.

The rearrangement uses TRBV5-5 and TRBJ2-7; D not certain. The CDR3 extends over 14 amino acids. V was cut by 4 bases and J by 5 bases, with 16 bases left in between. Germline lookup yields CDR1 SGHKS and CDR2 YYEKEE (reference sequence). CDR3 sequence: CASSPLTINNEQYF. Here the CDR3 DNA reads TGTGCCAGCAGCCCCTTGACGATAAACAACGAGCAGTACTTC.

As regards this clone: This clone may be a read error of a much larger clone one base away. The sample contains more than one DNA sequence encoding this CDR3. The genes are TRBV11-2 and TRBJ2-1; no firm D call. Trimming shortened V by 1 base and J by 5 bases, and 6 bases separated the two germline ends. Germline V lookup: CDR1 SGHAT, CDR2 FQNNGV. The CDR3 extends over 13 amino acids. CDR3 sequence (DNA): TGTGCCAGCAGCTTAGGACGGAACAATGAGCAGTTCTTC. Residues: CASSLGRNNEQFF.

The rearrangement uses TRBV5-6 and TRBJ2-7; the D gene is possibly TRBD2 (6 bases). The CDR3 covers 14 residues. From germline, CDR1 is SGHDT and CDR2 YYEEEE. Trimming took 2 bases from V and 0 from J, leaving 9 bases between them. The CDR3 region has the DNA TGTGCCAGCAGCTTTCCCGGGAGCTCCTACGAGCAGTACTTC. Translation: CASSFPGSSYEQYF.

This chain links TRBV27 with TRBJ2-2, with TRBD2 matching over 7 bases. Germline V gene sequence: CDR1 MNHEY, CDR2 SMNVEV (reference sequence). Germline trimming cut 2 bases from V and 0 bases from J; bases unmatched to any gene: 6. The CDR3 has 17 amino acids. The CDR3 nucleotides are TGTGCCAGCAGTTTAAACGGGAGGATCGCGAACACCGGGGAGCTGTTTTTT. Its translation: CASSLNGRIANTGELFF.

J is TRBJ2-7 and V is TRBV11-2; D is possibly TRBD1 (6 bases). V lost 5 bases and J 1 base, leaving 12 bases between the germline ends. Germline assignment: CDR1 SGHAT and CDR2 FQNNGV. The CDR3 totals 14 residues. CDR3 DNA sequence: TGTGCCAGCAGCCCTGGGGGCAGTTCCTACGAGCAGTACTTC. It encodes CASSPGGSSYEQYF.

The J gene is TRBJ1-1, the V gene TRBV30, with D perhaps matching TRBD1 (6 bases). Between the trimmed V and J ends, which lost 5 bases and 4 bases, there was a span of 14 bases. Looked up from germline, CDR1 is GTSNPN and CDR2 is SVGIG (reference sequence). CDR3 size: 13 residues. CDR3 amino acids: CAWYRELITEAFF. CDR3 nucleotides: TGTGCCTGGTACAGGGAGCTCATCACTGAAGCTTTCTTT.

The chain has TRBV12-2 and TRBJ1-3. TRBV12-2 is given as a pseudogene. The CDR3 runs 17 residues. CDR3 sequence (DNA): TGTGCCATTCCCCCGGTTCCATGGGGGGAAACTGGAAACACCATATATTTT. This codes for CAIPPVPWGETGNTIYF.

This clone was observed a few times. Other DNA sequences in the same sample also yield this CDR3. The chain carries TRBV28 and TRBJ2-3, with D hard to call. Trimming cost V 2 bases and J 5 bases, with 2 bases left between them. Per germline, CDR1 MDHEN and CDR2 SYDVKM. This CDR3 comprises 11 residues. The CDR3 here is CASSLRDTQYF. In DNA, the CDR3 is TGTGCCAGCAGTTTACGAGATACGCAGTATTTT.

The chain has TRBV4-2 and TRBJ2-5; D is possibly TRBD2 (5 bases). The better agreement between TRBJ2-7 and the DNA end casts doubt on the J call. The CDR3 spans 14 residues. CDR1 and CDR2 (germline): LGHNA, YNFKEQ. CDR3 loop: CASSLGLLSYEQYF. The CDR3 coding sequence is TGTGCCAGCAGCCTAGGACTCCTCTCCTACGAGCAGTACTTC.

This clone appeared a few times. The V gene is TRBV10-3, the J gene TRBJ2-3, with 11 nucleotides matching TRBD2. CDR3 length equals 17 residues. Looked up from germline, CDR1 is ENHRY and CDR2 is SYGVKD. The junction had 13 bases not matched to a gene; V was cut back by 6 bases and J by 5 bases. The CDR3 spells CAIRDGALAGVIDTQYF. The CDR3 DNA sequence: TGTGCCATCAGGGACGGGGCACTAGCGGGAGTAATAGATACGCAGTATTTT.

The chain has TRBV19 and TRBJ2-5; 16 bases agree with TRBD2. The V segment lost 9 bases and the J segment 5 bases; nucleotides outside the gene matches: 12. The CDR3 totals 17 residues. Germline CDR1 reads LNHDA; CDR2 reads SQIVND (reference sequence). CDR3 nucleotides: TGTGCCAGCTCACAACCGGGACTAGCGGGAGGGTGGGAGACCCAGTACTTC. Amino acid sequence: CASSQPGLAGGWETQYF.

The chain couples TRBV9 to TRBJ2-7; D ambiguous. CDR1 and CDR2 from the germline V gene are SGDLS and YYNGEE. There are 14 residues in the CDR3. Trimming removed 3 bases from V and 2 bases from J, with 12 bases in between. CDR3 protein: CASSEAEYPYEQYF. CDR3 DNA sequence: TGTGCCAGCAGCGAGGCGGAATACCCCTACGAGCAGTACTTC.

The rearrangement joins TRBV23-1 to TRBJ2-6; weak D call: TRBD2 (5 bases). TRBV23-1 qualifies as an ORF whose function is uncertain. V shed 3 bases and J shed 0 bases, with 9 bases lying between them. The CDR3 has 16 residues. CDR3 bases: TGCGCCAGCAGTCATAAGGAGGACTCTGGGGCCAACGTCCTGACTTTC. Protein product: CASSHKEDSGANVLTF.